The rows below give T cell receptor beta chains drawn from one sample of a study of shared clonotypes between healthy human individuals. Repertoires were generated with immunoSEQ multiplex PCR, while TCRdb's copy carries only in-frame clones and drops some. The table includes about 2.1 million clones, roughly 93% detected once. The sample was naive CD8+ T cells from PBMCs. The receptors shown here come from a man aged 18 to 35 in good health. Some clones in this sample may be carry-over from other donors' samples. Both conserved end residues are part of each CDR3. The D gene is left open where the match is weak. Only part of the rows carry a size: once, few, many, or a class if the clone is expanded.

J	D	V	size	DNA	CDR3
TRBJ1-3	NA	TRBV7-3	NA	TGTGCCAGCAGCTTATATCCGGGGAATGGAAACACCATATATTTT	CASSLYPGNGNTIYF
TRBJ1-2	TRBD1	TRBV28	NA	TGTGCCAGCAGTGGGACAGGGGGAGGTGGCTACACCTTC	CASSGTGGGGYTF
TRBJ2-1	TRBD2	TRBV7-9	NA	TGTGCCAGCAGCCCCCCCGGGCGGGAGGACAATGAGCAGTTCTTC	CASSPPGREDNEQFF
TRBJ2-2	NA	TRBV5-6	NA	TGTGCCAGCAGCTTGTGGGGTCCCGGGGAGCTGTTTTTT	CASSLWGPGELFF
TRBJ1-6	NA	TRBV28	NA	TGTGCCAGCAGTTTAGGGTCATCACCCCTCCACTTT	CASSLGSSPLHF
TRBJ2-3	NA	TRBV28	NA	TGTGCCAGCAGTTTATATAGCACAGATACGCAGTATTTT	CASSLYSTDTQYF
TRBJ1-5	NA	TRBV13	NA	TGTGTCAGCAGCTTACGGGGAGTAGGGAATCAGCCCCAGCATTTT	CVSSLRGVGNQPQHF
TRBJ1-1	NA	TRBV6-5	NA	TGTGCCAGCAGTGTGGTTCTGGGAAACACTGAAGCTTTCTTT	CASSVVLGNTEAFF
TRBJ2-7	NA	TRBV11-2	NA	TGTGCCAGCAACTCGGCTCCCGCCTACGAGCAGTACTTC	CASNSAPAYEQYF
TRBJ1-1	NA	TRBV27	NA	TGTGCCAGCAGTCCTGGGGGGGGGAACACTGAAGCTTTCTTT	CASSPGGGNTEAFF
TRBJ2-3	TRBD2	TRBV27	NA	TGTGCCAGCAGTTTAAGTGTCGCGGGAGGGTTTGGAACAGATACGCAGTATTTT	CASSLSVAGGFGTDTQYF
TRBJ2-7	NA	TRBV7-9	NA	TGTGCCAGCAGCCAAACCACGGCGGACGAGCAGTACTTC	CASSQTTADEQYF
TRBJ1-1	TRBD1	TRBV28	NA	TGTGCCAGCAGTCCCCGTCGTGGTTCGGGACAGCAACTTGAAGCTTTCTTT	CASSPRRGSGQQLEAFF
TRBJ2-5	NA	TRBV9	once	TGTGCCAGCAGCCCACGGGGGAGAGGGGAGACCCAGTACTTC	CASSPRGRGETQYF
TRBJ2-5	NA	TRBV7-9	once	TGTGCCAGCAGCTTAGGGGACTCAAAAGGGGAGACCCAGTACTTC	CASSLGDSKGETQYF
TRBJ1-3	NA	TRBV7-9	NA	TGTGCCAGCAGCTTCGGACTCACTGGAAACACCATATATTTT	CASSFGLTGNTIYF